This T cell receptor (beta chain) was found in a study of regulatory T cells in long-lasting Graves disease. Overall study: Antithyroid drugs had been taken by newly diagnosed Graves' patients for under 3 months.

Study results and caveats: Persistent patients shared more public clonotypes (approximately 2,700) than newly diagnosed patients (around 1,000).

Comments on this clonotype: Antigen: not known.

Trimming pared 5 bases from V and 9 bases from J, leaving 20 bases between. The germline V gene has CDR1 LNHDA and CDR2 SQIVND (reference sequence). This CDR3 spans 15 amino acids. The TCR beta library used iRepertoire HTBI primers with Arm-PCR amplification of CDR3. TCRdb re-derived calls from the multiplex PCR reads in MiXCR, one entry per CDR3 protein. The sample yields about 460,000 distinct CDR3 sequences, 11% to 15% seen once. Documented time point: newly diagnosed GD, antithyroid drugs for less than 3 months. Researchers made the TCR library from RNA that was extracted from PBMCs. It was an endocrinology department in Xi'an, China, that provided the patients. These data were also filed under a second study, of T cells in Graves' hyperthyroidism and ophthalmopathy. That work contributes: HTBI primers were employed in a first-round RT-PCR of the TCR CDR3.

The origin of this receptor is a woman between 45 and 60 years old with Graves disease. This chain connects TRBV19 to TRBJ2-4, with D perhaps TRBD1 (5 bases). This specimen was peripheral blood mononuclear cells (PBMCs), taken at new diagnosis, from a patient treated with antithyroid drugs. As DNA, the CDR3 is TGTGCCAGTAGTCAGGGTGGGCGGAACTCAGGCATTCAGTACTTC. Its protein is CASSQGGRNSGIQYF.